A single sample is the source of the 26 T cell receptor beta chains below, sequenced in a study of blood T cell repertoires in COVID-19. Sequenced by immunoSEQ multiplex PCR; TCRdb stores in-frame clones only, minus some. The sample lists about 400,000 clones; roughly 90% were seen once. Sequenced sample: peripheral blood. Receptor source: a man aged 35 to 55 with acute or convalescent COVID-19.

The chain uses TRBV14 and TRBJ2-3, with 10 bases matching TRBD2. The V gene's germline CDR1 is SGHDN and CDR2 FVKESK. V dropped 4 bases and J dropped 4; count of bases not matched to a gene: 2. The CDR3 extends over 14 amino acids. This CDR3 is CASSRAGGADTQYF. CDR3 DNA: TGTGCCAGCAGCCGAGCGGGAGGGGCAGATACGCAGTATTTT.

CDR3 sequence reads: CASSTAYGQGGYGYTF. In nucleotides, the CDR3 is TGTGCCAGTAGTACTGCCTACGGACAGGGAGGCTATGGCTACACCTTC. The chain is built from TRBV19 and TRBJ1-2, with 8 bases fitting TRBD1. The CDR3 is made up of 16 amino acids. Germline V gene sequence: CDR1 LNHDA, CDR2 SQIVND (reference sequence). Trimming took 4 bases from V and 4 from J; bases not matched to a gene: 11.

CDR3: CASSPWGRADTQYF. The CDR3 DNA is TGTGCCAGCAGCCCTTGGGGGAGGGCAGATACGCAGTATTTT. This chain uses TRBV28 with TRBJ2-3; TRBD2 matches at 7 bases. Trimming at V came to 6 bases and at J to 4 bases, leaving 7 bases not matched to a gene. Germline loops: CDR1 MDHEN, CDR2 SYDVKM. This CDR3 region has 14 residues.

The chain joins TRBV7-3 to TRBJ1-2, with 8 bases aligning to TRBD1. This CDR3 region has 14 residues. The germline gives CDR1 SGHTA, CDR2 FQGTGA. V gave up 5 bases and J gave up 6 bases; unmatched junction bases: 8. The CDR3: CASSAQGAQNGYTF. In nucleotides, the CDR3 is TGTGCCAGCAGCGCCCAGGGGGCGCAGAATGGCTACACCTTC.

The chain joins TRBV15 to TRBJ1-2, with TRBD1 matching over 7 bases. Losses at the gene ends were 5 bases for V and 4 bases for J; bases not matched to a gene: 7. This CDR3 region has 14 residues. The V gene's germline CDR1 is LNHNV and CDR2 YYDKDF (reference sequence). CDR3 sequence reads: CATSRETGRYGYTF. In DNA, the CDR3 is TGTGCCACCAGCCGCGAGACAGGGCGCTATGGCTACACCTTC.

The genes are TRBV11-3 and TRBJ2-1; 8 bases are a match to TRBD2. V shed 3 bases, J shed 9 bases, and the junction held 4 bases outside the gene matches. CDR1 is SGHNT, CDR2 YENEEA, per germline. The CDR3 has 13 amino acids. The DNA for the CDR3 is TGTGCCAGCAGCTTTACTAGCGGAGGTGAGCAGTTCTTC. Amino acid sequence: CASSFTSGGEQFF.

A single count supports this clone. This rearrangement joins TRBV7-2 to TRBJ2-7; D gene unclear. V was cut by 2 bases and J by 4 bases, with 12 bases left in between. The CDR3 sequence is 14 residues long. CDR1 SGHTA and CDR2 FQGNSA come from the germline V gene. CDR3 nucleotides: TGTGCCAGCAGCTTACGGTACAGTTTATACGAGCAGTACTTC. Its protein product is CASSLRYSLYEQYF. The full variable domain, with the rest looked up from reference TRBV7-2 and TRBJ2-7, is GAGVSQSPSNKVTEKGKDVELRCDPISGHTALYWYRQSLGQGLEFLIYFQGNSAPDKSGLPSDRFSAERTGGSVSTLTIQRTQQEDSAVYLCASSLRYSLYEQYFGPGTRLTVT.

The V call is TRBV7-3, the J call TRBJ2-1; TRBD2 agrees at 8 bases. Trimming removed 5 bases from V and 9 bases from J; junction bases left unmatched: 15. CDR1 and CDR2 from the germline V gene are SGHTA and FQGTGA. The CDR3 is made up of 16 amino acids. The CDR3 DNA sequence: TGTGCCAGCAGCCACCTCCGGGGGGGCCTTGAGGGTGAGCAGTTCTTC. Translation gives CASSHLRGGLEGEQFF.

The V and J genes are TRBV2 and TRBJ2-7, with D perhaps matching TRBD2 (6 bases). Germline lookup yields CDR1 SNHLY and CDR2 FYNNEI. This CDR3 has 13 amino acids. The ends were cut back, 3 bases at V and 6 bases at J, with 12 bases in the middle. The CDR3 DNA is TGTGCCAGCAGTGAGGGGGGTCCGGGCGAGCAGTACTTC. Amino acid sequence: CASSEGGPGEQYF.

This sequence joins TRBV7-6 and TRBJ1-2, with 10 bases identical to TRBD1. The CDR3 has 14 residues. Germline V gene data show CDR1 as SGHVS and CDR2 as FNYEAQ. The ends lost 2 bases at V and 8 bases at J; junction bases unmatched: 5. In DNA form, the CDR3 reads TGTGCCAGCAGCTTACCGGGACAGGGGAACGGCTACACCTTC. It encodes CASSLPGQGNGYTF.

The genes are TRBV6-2 or TRBV6-3 and TRBJ1-2; the D gene is possibly TRBD1 (5 bases). The germline V and J ends were trimmed by 2 bases and 7 bases, with 11 bases remaining between them. CDR3 size: 13 residues. CDR1 MNHEY and CDR2 SVGEGT come from the germline V gene. CDR3 coding DNA: TGTGCCAGCAGTTACGGCCAGGGCTTTGGCTACACCTTC. Translated: CASSYGQGFGYTF.

The V and J genes are TRBV12-3 or TRBV12-4 and TRBJ2-7; TRBD1 matches 9 bases. The CDR3 loop spans 13 amino acids. The trim removed 5 bases at V and 6 bases at J, leaving 5 bases unmatched. The CDR3 reads CASSEVTGGEQYF. The CDR3 DNA follows: TGTGCCAGCAGTGAGGTGACAGGGGGCGAGCAGTACTTC.

The V and J genes are TRBV9 and TRBJ2-1, with TRBD1 as a possible D gene (6 bases). This CDR3 spans 16 amino acids. Trimming left V 0 bases short and J 1 base short, with 11 bases between. Germline V lookup: CDR1 SGDLS, CDR2 YYNGEE. The DNA for the CDR3 is TGTGCCAGCAGCGTAGGAGGAAGGGGGTCCTACAATGAGCAGTTCTTC. Encoded protein: CASSVGGRGSYNEQFF. The variable domain in full, completed from reference TRBV9 and TRBJ2-1, reads DSGVTQTPKHLITATGQRVTLRCSPRSGDLSVYWYQQSLDQGLQFLIQYYNGEERAKGNILERFSAQQFPDLHSELNLSSLELGDSALYFCASSVGGRGSYNEQFFGPGTRLTVL.

On this clone: In the same sample, other DNA sequences code for this CDR3. The chain employs TRBV12-3 or TRBV12-4 and TRBJ2-7; TRBD1 matches 7 bases. The CDR3 spans 12 residues. The trim removed 5 bases at V and 7 bases at J, leaving 5 bases unmatched. CDR3 residues: CASSPDRVEQYF. The CDR3 coding sequence is TGTGCCAGCAGTCCAGACAGGGTAGAGCAGTACTTC.

The chain uses TRBV11-2 and TRBJ2-7; maybe TRBD2 (5 bases). The CDR3 consists of 14 residues. V was trimmed by 5 bases and J by 4 bases, leaving 15 bases between them. Germline CDR1 SGHAT, CDR2 FQNNGV. The CDR3 DNA reads as TGTGCCAGCAGCATAAGCGGAGGCGTTTACGAGCAGTACTTC. Its protein product is CASSISGGVYEQYF.

The chain uses TRBV2 and TRBJ2-1, with D perhaps matching TRBD1 (6 bases). Germline values: CDR1 SNHLY, CDR2 FYNNEI. Between the trimmed V and J ends, which lost 8 bases and 6 bases, there was a span of 11 bases. There are 12 residues in the CDR3. The CDR3 sequence is CASSQGVNEQFF. CDR3 DNA sequence: TGTGCCAGCTCACAGGGAGTCAATGAGCAGTTCTTC.

The J gene is TRBJ1-1, the V gene TRBV6-5; D gene unclear. This CDR3 has 12 residues. Per the germline V gene, CDR1 is MNHEY and CDR2 is SVGAGI. V lost 6 bases to trimming and J lost 1 base, with 6 bases between them. The CDR3 sequence is CASRLGNTEAFF. CDR3 coding DNA: TGTGCCAGCAGGCTCGGGAACACTGAAGCTTTCTTT.

This clone was recorded once. CDR3: CASRTDLFSGNTIYF. The CDR3 nucleotides are TGTGCCAGTCGGACAGATCTTTTTTCTGGAAACACCATATATTTT. V gene TRBV7-9 combines with J gene TRBJ1-3; a possible D gene is TRBD1 (6 bases). The germline V gene has CDR1 SEHNR and CDR2 FQNEAQ (reference sequence). This CDR3 contains 15 residues. Trimming took 9 bases from V and 1 from J, leaving 16 bases between them. Supplemented by reference TRBV7-9 and TRBJ1-3, the full variable domain reads DTGVSQNPRHKITKRGQNVTFRCDPISEHNRLYWYRQTLGQGPEFLTYFQNEAQLEKSRLLSDRFSAERPKGSFSTLEIQRTEQGDSAMYLCASRTDLFSGNTIYFGEGSWLTVV.

The CDR3 reads CATSRDWGRGKAEAFF. In DNA form, the CDR3 reads TGTGCCACCAGCAGAGATTGGGGCAGGGGAAAGGCTGAAGCTTTCTTT. The V and J genes are TRBV15 and TRBJ1-1, with D tentatively TRBD1 (6 bases). Germline V CDR1 and CDR2: LNHNV, YYDKDF (reference sequence). The germline V and J ends were trimmed by 0 bases and 6 bases, with 17 bases remaining between them. CDR3 size: 16 residues.

This clone appeared once. CDR3 coding DNA: TGTGCCAGCAGTTCCGCGGGGGGCCCTTACAATGAGCAGTTCTTC. Protein product: CASSSAGGPYNEQFF. This chain joins TRBV6-2 or TRBV6-3 and TRBJ2-1, with 8 nucleotides matching TRBD2. J lost 4 bases, V lost 4 bases, and 6 bases had no gene match. Germline loops: CDR1 MNHEY, CDR2 SVGEGT. This CDR3 has 15 amino acids.

This CDR3 reads CASSQDLARENSPLHF. The CDR3 nucleotides are TGCGCCAGCAGCCAAGATCTGGCGCGGGAGAATTCACCCCTCCACTTT. V usage is TRBV4-3 and J usage is TRBJ1-6; D not resolved. Germline V lookup: CDR1 LGHNA, CDR2 YSLEER. The CDR3 length is 16 residues. V dropped 0 bases and J dropped 7 bases, with 13 bases sitting between them.

This clone was seen only once. The chain combines TRBV28 with TRBJ2-1, with 9 bases lining up with TRBD1. Germline values: CDR1 MDHEN, CDR2 SYDVKM. The CDR3 spans 16 residues. V was clipped by 2 bases and J by 0 bases; unmatched bases: 2. Written as DNA, the CDR3 is TGTGCCAGCAGTTTACCGGGACAGGGCTCCTACAATGAGCAGTTCTTC. Its protein is CASSLPGQGSYNEQFF.

The chain recombines TRBV9 with TRBJ1-2; a weak D match, TRBD1 (6 bases). Germline CDR1 is SGDLS and CDR2 is YYNGEE. Trimming removed 0 bases at V and 5 bases at J, with 26 bases between. The CDR3 extends over 19 amino acids. The CDR3 is CASSVAPQGIDEYSYGYTF. The CDR3 coding sequence is TGTGCCAGCAGCGTAGCTCCGCAGGGGATTGACGAATACTCTTATGGCTACACCTTC.

V is TRBV28 and J is TRBJ1-4; no clear D gene. This CDR3 comprises 14 residues. Germline V gives CDR1 MDHEN, CDR2 SYDVKM. Between the trimmed V and J ends, which lost 2 bases and 8 bases, there was a span of 12 bases. The CDR3 DNA is TGTGCCAGCAGTTTAGCCCTCGGCGGGGAAAAACTGTTTTTT. Translated, it gives CASSLALGGEKLFF.

V and J are TRBV21-1 and TRBJ1-2. TRBV21-1 is a documented pseudogene. The CDR3 is 15 residues long. CDR3 sequence: CASSTASGPLYGYTF. As DNA, the CDR3 is TGTGCCAGCAGCACAGCGTCGGGTCCCCTCTATGGCTACACCTTC.

The rearrangement joins TRBV11-3 to TRBJ1-1, with D possibly matching TRBD1 (6 bases). Deletions cut 3 bases from V and 5 bases from J, with 19 bases between. The germline V gene has CDR1 SGHNT and CDR2 YENEEA. The CDR3 is 16 amino acids. The CDR3 loop reads CASSFLKGGGGTEAFF. The DNA of the CDR3 is TGTGCCAGCAGCTTCCTAAAGGGAGGGGGTGGGACTGAAGCTTTCTTT.